This TCR beta chain derives from a study of identical twins. Study-level results: It was cross-sectional statistical analysis, not following the same donors, that the conclusions relied on.

Deletions cut 1 base from V and 10 bases from J, with 14 bases between. Germline loops: CDR1 SEHNR, CDR2 FQNEAQ (reference sequence). The CDR3 has 15 residues. Via MiXCR, TCRdb re-called the 5' RACE reads, giving one row per CDR3 protein. The sample yields a few hundred thousand distinct CDR3 sequences, about 8.9% seen once. This clonotype was seen repeatedly, ten times or more. What it binds is not known. Everyone who gave samples was a healthy Caucasian. The same specimen was also included in a second study, on yellow fever vaccine responses in identical twins.

The sample comprised memory (CD45RO+) T cells sorted from blood. The sequence was obtained from a woman between 18 and 29 years old in good health. This rearrangement joins TRBV7-9 to TRBJ1-6; D may be TRBD1 (5 bases). The CDR3 region is CASSLEGSGGSPLHF. The CDR3 bases are TGTGCCAGCAGCTTAGAGGGGTCGGGTGGATCACCCCTCCACTTT.